The 30 T cell receptor beta chains in this list originate from one sample, sequenced in a study of T cell responses to AZD1222 COVID-19 vaccine. Sequencing used immunoSEQ multiplex PCR; TCRdb keeps in-frame clones, though not all of them. The sample yields more than 95,000 clones, approximately 90% seen once. Sample: peripheral blood, taken on day 0 of MenACWY control vaccination. The source is an adult in good health.

The CDR3 sequence is CASSLAGAGELFF. CDR3 nucleotide sequence: TGTGCCAGCAGCTTAGCAGGCGCCGGGGAGCTGTTTTTT. The V and J genes are TRBV7-3 and TRBJ2-2; no definite D call. The germline V and J ends were trimmed by 2 bases and 6 bases, with 7 bases remaining between them. The CDR3 extends over 13 amino acids. Germline assignment: CDR1 SGHTA and CDR2 FQGTGA.

V gene TRBV11-3 combines with J gene TRBJ2-7; weak D call: TRBD2 (6 bases). The CDR3 extends over 15 amino acids. Germline values: CDR1 SGHNT, CDR2 YENEEA. Trimming stripped 6 bases from V and 2 bases from J, with 17 bases between. The chain's CDR3 is CASRAHYSGPYEQYF. CDR3 coding DNA: TGTGCCAGCAGAGCCCACTATAGCGGCCCCTACGAGCAGTACTTC. Combining the CDR3 with reference TRBV11-3 and TRBJ2-7 gives the whole variable domain EAGVVQSPRYKIIEKKQPVAFWCNPISGHNTLYWYLQNLGQGPELLIRYENEEAVDDSQLPKDRFSAERLKGVDSTLKIQPAELGDSAVYLCASRAHYSGPYEQYFGPGTRLTVT.

V and J are TRBV6-2 or TRBV6-3 and TRBJ2-7; TRBD2 matches 9 bases. In germline, CDR1 is MNHEY, CDR2 SVGEGT. The CDR3 has 14 amino acids. The J segment lost 3 bases and the V segment lost 2 bases, leaving 2 bases of the junction unmatched. The CDR3 spells CASSYLSGSYEQYF. In DNA form, the CDR3 reads TGTGCCAGCAGTTACCTTAGCGGGAGCTACGAGCAGTACTTC.

The chain carries TRBV12-3 or TRBV12-4 and TRBJ1-2; D call uncertain. The V end lost 3 bases, the J end lost 7 bases, and 9 bases lay between the germline ends. The CDR3 runs 12 residues. The CDR3 DNA is TGTGCCAGCAGTTTTAAGGGAGGTGGCTACACCTTC. The encoded protein is CASSFKGGGYTF.

The rearrangement joins TRBV5-1 to TRBJ2-1; TRBD1 agrees at 9 bases. The CDR3 extends over 14 amino acids. CDR1 is SGHRS and CDR2 is YFSETQ in the germline V gene. V lost 4 bases, J lost 7 bases, and 6 bases stayed unmatched. The CDR3 region has the DNA TGCGCCAGCAGCGTCCGGGACAGGGTGAATGAGCAGTTCTTC. Amino acid sequence: CASSVRDRVNEQFF.

This clone was picked up one time. V usage is TRBV27 and J usage is TRBJ2-3, with 9 bases matching TRBD2. J gave up 2 bases and V 7 bases, and 7 bases lay outside the gene matches. The CDR3 sequence is 15 residues long. Germline lookup yields CDR1 MNHEY and CDR2 SMNVEV (reference sequence). CDR3 DNA: TGTGCCAGCAATTCCCTAGCGGGATACACAGATACGCAGTATTTT. It codes for CASNSLAGYTDTQYF.

The chain uses TRBV28 and TRBJ2-6; D gene ambiguous. This CDR3 comprises 15 residues. The germline gives CDR1 MDHEN, CDR2 SYDVKM. V was clipped by 7 bases and J by 4 bases, with 14 bases between them. CDR3 DNA sequence: TGTGCCAGCACCTCGGCCCAAAGCGGGGCCAACGTCCTGACTTTC. Its translation is CASTSAQSGANVLTF.

This chain connects TRBV11-3 to TRBJ1-3, with 8 bases that match TRBD1. The germline gives CDR1 SGHNT, CDR2 YENEEA. The CDR3 runs to 18 residues. With 4 bases clipped from V and 2 bases from J, the junction kept 13 bases outside the gene matches. This chain's CDR3 is CASSYTDFRGLAGNTIYF. The CDR3 DNA sequence: TGTGCCAGCAGCTACACCGACTTCAGGGGGCTGGCTGGAAACACCATATATTTT.

In its sample, this clone was seen once. The rearrangement links TRBV12-3 or TRBV12-4 to TRBJ2-1; tentative D call: TRBD2 (6 bases). The CDR3 runs to 13 residues. The V end lost 6 bases, the J end lost 8 bases, and 14 bases lay between the germline ends. In DNA, the CDR3 is TGTGCCAGCAGGAACTCGGGAGAGGATGAGCAGTTCTTC. Translation: CASRNSGEDEQFF.

The chain joins TRBV10-3 to TRBJ2-7; D may correspond to TRBD1 or TRBD2 (6 bases each). V lost 6 bases and J 0 bases, leaving 15 bases between the germline ends. Germline CDR1 and CDR2: ENHRY and SYGVKD. The CDR3 consists of 15 residues. The CDR3 region is CAIRGHSGLSYEQYF. DNA of the CDR3: TGTGCCATCAGGGGACATAGCGGTCTCTCCTACGAGCAGTACTTC.

Remarks on this clone: An end of the junction differs from the germline gene, which may be a read error. CDR3 coding DNA: TGTGCCAGCGGTGAAGCACTGCGACATTCACCCCTCCACTTT. Amino acid sequence: CASGEALRHSPLHF. V usage is TRBV2 and J usage is TRBJ1-6; D remains ambiguous. CDR3 length: 14 amino acids. Germline CDR1 and CDR2: SNHLY and FYNNEI.

The chain uses TRBV5-6 and TRBJ1-6, with TRBD1 matching over 8 bases. The CDR3 has 16 residues. Trimming at V came to 5 bases and at J to 9 bases, leaving 13 bases not matched to a gene. Germline CDR1 and CDR2: SGHDT and YYEEEE. CDR3 residues: CASRSRDRGLVSPLHF. CDR3 DNA sequence: TGTGCCAGCAGATCTCGAGACAGGGGCTTAGTTTCACCCCTCCACTTT.

The chain joins TRBV11-3 to TRBJ2-7; D not resolved. The CDR3 extends over 16 amino acids. Between the trimmed V and J ends, which lost 4 bases and 0 bases, there was a span of 16 bases. Germline loops: CDR1 SGHNT, CDR2 YENEEA. The CDR3 loop is CASSSPLLLSSYEQYF. The CDR3 region has the DNA TGTGCCAGCAGCTCCCCCCTCCTCTTGAGCTCCTACGAGCAGTACTTC.

This chain connects TRBV11-3 to TRBJ2-7; 10 bases agree with TRBD2. The CDR3 runs 16 residues. The germline V gene has CDR1 SGHNT and CDR2 YENEEA. V was clipped by 5 bases and J by 2 bases; unmatched bases: 9. The CDR3 protein is CASSRFSGRATYEQYF. CDR3 DNA: TGTGCCAGCAGCCGATTCAGCGGGAGGGCCACCTACGAGCAGTACTTC.

The chain employs TRBV27 and TRBJ1-1, with no clear D. This CDR3 comprises 12 residues. V was cut by 3 bases and J by 2 bases, with 4 bases left in between. Germline V gives CDR1 MNHEY, CDR2 SMNVEV (reference sequence). The CDR3, as DNA: TGTGCCAGCAGTTTGGATAACACTGAAGCTTTCTTT. This sequence encodes CASSLDNTEAFF.

The V and J genes are TRBV9 and TRBJ1-1; 8 bases line up with TRBD1. Germline loops: CDR1 SGDLS, CDR2 YYNGEE. The CDR3 has 16 amino acids. V lost 4 bases, J lost 7 bases, and 15 bases stayed unmatched. CDR3 region: CASSPRGDRQAGEAFF. The CDR3 DNA sequence: TGTGCCAGCAGCCCCCGGGGGGACAGGCAGGCCGGTGAAGCTTTCTTT.

This sequence joins TRBV7-8 and TRBJ1-1; 10 bases fit TRBD1. V shed 4 bases and J 5 bases; nucleotides not matched to a gene: 4. The CDR3 contains 14 residues. Germline V gene sequence: CDR1 SGHVS, CDR2 FQNEAQ. The CDR3, as DNA: TGTGCCAGCAGCTCCGGGACAGGGGAGACTGAAGCTTTCTTT. Its protein product is CASSSGTGETEAFF.

This sequence joins TRBV9 and TRBJ2-1; no clear D gene. CDR3 length: 13 residues. The ends were cut back, 3 bases at V and 4 bases at J, with 8 bases in the middle. Germline V gives CDR1 SGDLS, CDR2 YYNGEE. The CDR3 protein is CASSAMTYNEQFF. The CDR3 coding sequence is TGTGCCAGCAGCGCCATGACATACAATGAGCAGTTCTTC.

This clone was seen only once. The V and J genes are TRBV6-6 and TRBJ2-3; D is undetermined. Germline V CDR1 and CDR2: MNHNY, SVGAGI (reference sequence). V was trimmed by 0 bases and J by 9 bases, leaving 19 bases between them. This CDR3 has 16 amino acids. CDR3 nucleotides: TGTGCCAGCAGTTACTCCGGGCCAGACGCACGTGACACGCAGTATTTT. It encodes CASSYSGPDARDTQYF.

V usage is TRBV2 and J usage is TRBJ1-2; no clear D. The V end lost 3 bases, the J end lost 7 bases, and 3 bases lay between the germline ends. There are 10 residues in the CDR3. The germline V gene has CDR1 SNHLY and CDR2 FYNNEI. This CDR3 is CASSDVGYTF. The DNA of the CDR3 is TGTGCCAGCAGTGACGTTGGCTACACCTTC.

The rearrangement uses TRBV30 and TRBJ2-4; D is possibly TRBD2 (6 bases). The CDR3 has 14 residues. Germline V gene data show CDR1 as GTSNPN and CDR2 as SVGIG (reference sequence). V was shortened by 2 bases and J by 9 bases, with 17 bases between the two germline ends. Here the CDR3 reads CAWSSPRPGGIQYF. The CDR3 DNA is TGTGCCTGGAGTAGCCCTCGGCCCGGGGGCATTCAGTACTTC.

This chain links TRBV24-1 with TRBJ1-1; 8 nucleotides line up with TRBD1. Germline CDR1 reads KGHDR; CDR2 reads SFDVKD. The V gene end was trimmed by 3 bases and the J gene end by 7 bases; junction bases not matched to a gene: 9. The CDR3 contains 15 residues. Here the CDR3 reads CATSDGVRGRGEAFF. CDR3 DNA: TGTGCCACCAGTGATGGGGTCAGGGGGCGAGGTGAAGCTTTCTTT.

V usage is TRBV11-2 and J usage is TRBJ1-1; D perhaps matches TRBD1 (5 bases). Trimming cost V 5 bases and J 1 base, with 11 bases left between them. CDR3 size: 14 residues. From germline, CDR1 is SGHAT and CDR2 FQNNGV. The CDR3 reads CASSLGHPNTEAFF. CDR3 nucleotides: TGTGCCAGCAGCCTTGGACACCCGAACACTGAAGCTTTCTTT. The full variable domain, with the rest looked up from reference TRBV11-2 and TRBJ1-1, is EAGVAQSPRYKIIEKRQSVAFWCNPISGHATLYWYQQILGQGPKLLIQFQNNGVVDDSQLPKDRFSAERLKGVDSTLKIQPAKLEDSAVYLCASSLGHPNTEAFFGQGTRLTVV.

The chain carries TRBV9 and TRBJ1-4; D gene unclear. Germline assignment: CDR1 SGDLS and CDR2 YYNGEE. The V and J ends lost 4 bases and 0 bases respectively, with 13 bases between them. The CDR3 runs to 16 residues. This CDR3 reads CASSPLPEATNEKLFF. The CDR3 DNA follows: TGTGCCAGCAGCCCCCTTCCGGAGGCAACTAATGAAAAACTGTTTTTT.

The CDR3 nucleotides read TGTGCCAGCTCATCAGACAGGAACACTGAAGCTTTCTTT. Translation: CASSSDRNTEAFF. This sequence joins TRBV18 and TRBJ1-1, with D tentatively TRBD1 (5 bases). Germline V gene sequence: CDR1 KGHSH, CDR2 LQKENI. The CDR3 is 13 amino acids. Trimming removed 5 bases at V and 1 base at J, with 8 bases between.

CDR3 sequence: CASSYLDRGNEQFF. DNA of the CDR3: TGCGCCAGCAGCTACTTAGACCGAGGGAATGAGCAGTTCTTC. The rearrangement links TRBV5-1 to TRBJ2-1; tentatively, D is TRBD2 (5 bases). V dropped 3 bases and J dropped 7 bases, with 14 bases sitting between them. The CDR3 spans 14 residues. The germline V gene encodes CDR1 SGHRS and CDR2 YFSETQ.

In regard to this clone: Within the sample, other DNA sequences also encode this same CDR3. This sequence joins TRBV11-3 and TRBJ2-7; D might be TRBD1 or TRBD2, each matching 6 bases. The length of the CDR3 is 16 residues. From germline, CDR1 is SGHNT and CDR2 YENEEA. V was pared by 0 bases and J by 3 bases, with 15 bases between. The CDR3 nucleotides are TGTGCCAGCAGCTTAGAGCGTGGAGGGGGAAGCTACGAGCAGTACTTC. Translated: CASSLERGGGSYEQYF. The entire variable domain, with the rest obtained from reference TRBV11-3 and TRBJ2-7, is as follows: EAGVVQSPRYKIIEKKQPVAFWCNPISGHNTLYWYLQNLGQGPELLIRYENEEAVDDSQLPKDRFSAERLKGVDSTLKIQPAELGDSAVYLCASSLERGGGSYEQYFGPGTRLTVT.

V is TRBV4-2 and J is TRBJ2-7, with D maybe TRBD1 (5 bases). Trimming took 3 bases from V and 4 from J, leaving 19 bases between them. There are 16 residues in the CDR3. Germline loops: CDR1 LGHNA, CDR2 YNFKEQ. CDR3 sequence: CASSHIGAGKRYEQYF. DNA for the CDR3: TGTGCCAGCAGCCATATAGGGGCAGGGAAGAGGTACGAGCAGTACTTC.

The chain links TRBV19 to TRBJ1-1; a weak D match, TRBD1 (6 bases). From germline, CDR1 is LNHDA and CDR2 SQIVND (reference sequence). The CDR3 totals 11 residues. The ends were cut back, 7 bases at V and 5 bases at J, with 8 bases in the middle. CDR3 loop: CASIRGTEAFF. The CDR3 nucleotides are TGTGCCAGTATAAGGGGGACTGAAGCTTTCTTT. The full variable domain, rest sourced from reference TRBV19 and TRBJ1-1, is DGGITQSPKYLFRKEGQNVTLSCEQNLNHDAMYWYRQDPGQGLRLIYYSQIVNDFQKGDIAEGYSVSREKKESFPLTVTSAQKNPTAFYLCASIRGTEAFFGQGTRLTVV.

The chain is built from TRBV11-1 and TRBJ2-7, with 10 bases fitting TRBD2. Per germline, CDR1 SGHAT and CDR2 FQDESV (reference sequence). V shed 5 bases and J 2 bases; nucleotides not matched to a gene: 9. The CDR3 spans 16 residues. The CDR3 nucleotides read TGTGCCAGCAGCACCGGGACTAGCGTTTTAACCTACGAGCAGTACTTC. Protein product: CASSTGTSVLTYEQYF.